Below, 21 T cell receptor beta chains from the same sample are listed, as sequenced in a study of blood T cells in healthy people across ages (dated by TCRdb to the mid-2010s). The library was built by means of 5' RACE. Sequencing relied on an Illumina HiSeq 2500. The second PCR ran for roughly 7 to 11 cycles and used a J-beta primer mix along with a sample-barcoded 5' primer. TCRdb redid the processing of the public reads, applying fastp at Q25 and MiXCR, and retained in-frame beta chains. Rows with a matching CDR3 protein are joined into one entry that keeps the most common DNA and genes. The sample includes roughly 1,800,000 distinct CDR3 sequences, with around half observed a single time. 2% to 2.5% of the sample rests with the top ten. Sequenced sample: blood. Receptors were obtained from a middle-aged woman in good health.

The chain has TRBV5-1 and TRBJ1-4; 8 nucleotides agree with TRBD1. V was pared by 3 bases and J by 8 bases, with 9 bases of the junction left unmatched. Per germline, CDR1 SGHRS and CDR2 YFSETQ. The CDR3 totals 15 residues. The CDR3 spells CASSSHRGQEEKLFF. In DNA, the CDR3 is TGCGCCAGCAGCTCCCACAGGGGACAGGAAGAAAAACTGTTTTTT.

The chain couples TRBV7-2 to TRBJ1-2; 10 nucleotides line up with TRBD1. V was clipped by 4 bases and J by 5 bases; unmatched bases: 7. The CDR3 is 15 residues long. CDR1 is SGHTA and CDR2 is FQGNSA in the germline V gene. The CDR3: CASSSLGTGVYGYTF. The CDR3 DNA reads as TGTGCCAGCAGCTCCCTTGGGACAGGGGTTTATGGCTACACCTTC.

The chain combines TRBV4-2 with TRBJ1-5; D call uncertain. This CDR3 has 16 amino acids. CDR1 and CDR2 (germline): LGHNA, YNFKEQ. The ends were cut back, 0 bases at V and 2 bases at J, with 11 bases in the middle. CDR3 bases: TGTGCCAGCAGCCAAGAGCCACTCAGAGGCAATCAGCCCCAGCATTTT. It yields the protein CASSQEPLRGNQPQHF.

The chain has TRBV9 and TRBJ2-2; D uncertain. Trimming cost V 5 bases and J 2 bases, with 7 bases left between them. Germline loops: CDR1 SGDLS, CDR2 YYNGEE. This CDR3 spans 13 amino acids. CDR3 sequence (DNA): TGTGCCAGCAGGCACCTAAACACCGGGGAGCTGTTTTTT. Its protein product is CASRHLNTGELFF.

This rearrangement joins TRBV5-1 to TRBJ2-7; D gene uncertain. V was trimmed by 2 bases and J by 3 bases, leaving 12 bases between them. Germline values: CDR1 SGHRS, CDR2 YFSETQ. The length of the CDR3 is 14 residues. Here the CDR3 DNA reads TGCGCCAGCAGCTTTAGAGGCCCCGACTACGAGCAGTACTTC. This codes for CASSFRGPDYEQYF. The full variable domain, in which reference TRBV5-1 and TRBJ2-7 provide the parts outside the CDR3, is KAGVTQTPRYLIKTRGQQVTLSCSPISGHRSVSWYQQTPGQGLQFLFEYFSETQRNKGNFPGRFSGRQFSNSRSEMNVSTLELGDSALYLCASSFRGPDYEQYFGPGTRLTVT.

The chain combines TRBV10-3 with TRBJ2-1, with D perhaps TRBD2 (7 bases). The V end was cut by 0 bases, the J end by 4 bases, with 13 bases between. The CDR3 covers 16 residues. Germline V gives CDR1 ENHRY, CDR2 SYGVKD. CDR3 region: CAISESHGGRYNEQFF. The CDR3 region has the DNA TGTGCCATCAGTGAGTCCCACGGGGGGCGTTACAATGAGCAGTTCTTC.

This clonotype showed up just a few times. The chain couples TRBV6-5 to TRBJ2-7; D gene ambiguous. Trimming cost V 0 bases and J 6 bases, with 9 bases left between them. The length of the CDR3 is 13 residues. Germline V lookup: CDR1 MNHEY, CDR2 SVGAGI. This chain's CDR3 is CASSYSRQSEQYF. Written as DNA, the CDR3 is TGTGCCAGCAGTTACTCGAGGCAGAGCGAGCAGTACTTC.

The V gene is TRBV20-1, the J gene TRBJ2-1; D uncertain. V gave up 4 bases and J gave up 2 bases, with 9 bases separating them. The V gene's germline CDR1 is DFQATT and CDR2 SNEGSKA (reference sequence). CDR3 length: 13 residues. The CDR3 here is CSATVGAYNEQFF. Here the CDR3 DNA reads TGCAGTGCTACTGTTGGGGCCTACAATGAGCAGTTCTTC.

This chain uses TRBV29-1 with TRBJ1-1, with 8 nucleotides matching TRBD1. The CDR3 spans 15 residues. Trimming cost V 6 bases and J 3 bases; bases outside gene matches: 12. Germline CDR1 reads SQVTM; CDR2 reads ANQGSEA. The CDR3 DNA reads as TGCAGCGTAGGAAGGACAGGGCGCAAGTACACTGAAGCTTTCTTT. Encoded protein: CSVGRTGRKYTEAFF.

The chain uses TRBV27 and TRBJ2-1, with 7 bases fitting TRBD2. The CDR3 runs to 16 residues. J was trimmed by 6 bases and V by 0 bases; bases with no gene match: 8. The germline CDR1 and CDR2 sequences are MNHEY and SMNVEV (reference sequence). For the CDR3, the DNA is TGTGCCAGCAGTTTATCCCGACTAGCCCGGCGCAATGAGCAGTTCTTC. This codes for CASSLSRLARRNEQFF.

The J gene is TRBJ2-5, the V gene TRBV4-3; D is perhaps TRBD2 (6 bases). V dropped 3 bases and J dropped 3 bases, with 11 bases sitting between them. CDR1 is LGHNA, CDR2 YSLEER, per germline. This CDR3 is built from 14 residues. The chain's CDR3 is CASSQDYYEETQYF. The CDR3 region has the DNA TGCGCCAGCAGCCAGGACTATTATGAAGAGACCCAGTACTTC.

This sequence joins TRBV9 and TRBJ2-6, with no clear D. Deletions cut 3 bases from V and 1 base from J, with 8 bases between. The CDR3 contains 15 residues. Germline V gene lookup returns CDR1 SGDLS and CDR2 YYNGEE. The CDR3 bases are TGTGCCAGCAGCGGGCCGGGTTCTGGGGCCAACGTCCTGACTTTC. This translates into CASSGPGSGANVLTF.

This clonotype was detected a few times. This chain joins TRBV6-2 or TRBV6-3 and TRBJ1-2; maybe TRBD1 (5 bases). Germline V lookup: CDR1 MNHEY, CDR2 SVGEGT. V shed 5 bases and J shed 2 bases, with 12 bases lying between them. This CDR3 comprises 14 residues. In DNA, the CDR3 is TGTGCCAGCAGTGCGACAGACCTGAACTATGGCTACACCTTC. This translates into CASSATDLNYGYTF.

This clonotype showed up just a few times. The rearrangement links TRBV4-3 to TRBJ1-2; possibly TRBD1 for D (5 bases). The germline CDR1 and CDR2 sequences are LGHNA and YSLEER. Trimming cost V 0 bases and J 4 bases, with 15 bases left between them. This CDR3 has 16 residues. For the CDR3, the DNA is TGCGCCAGCAGCCAAGATCCGGGGACGCCTACCTATGGCTACACCTTC. It yields the protein CASSQDPGTPTYGYTF.

This chain uses TRBV6-1 with TRBJ2-1; D gene ambiguous. The DNA end is a closer match to TRBJ2-7, so the J assignment may be wrong. Per the germline V gene, CDR1 is MNHNS and CDR2 is SASEGT. The CDR3 is 14 residues long. The CDR3 bases are TGTGCCAGCAGAGGGTTTAGGTCCTACAATGAGCAGTACTTC. Encoded protein: CASRGFRSYNEQYF.

This clonotype has just a few counts. The V gene is TRBV6-2 or TRBV6-3, the J gene TRBJ2-1; 9 positions match TRBD1. This CDR3 comprises 15 residues. J lost 6 bases, V lost 6 bases, and 9 bases had no gene match. Germline V gene sequence: CDR1 MNHEY, CDR2 SVGEGT. For the CDR3, the DNA is TGTGCCAGCAGAACCCCGGGACAGGGCTCCAATGAGCAGTTCTTC. Its translation is CASRTPGQGSNEQFF.

This clonotype was picked up a small number of times. V and J are TRBV7-6 and TRBJ1-5; D uncertain. The germline gives CDR1 SGHVS, CDR2 FNYEAQ. Trimming removed 4 bases from V and 5 bases from J, with 12 bases in between. The length of the CDR3 is 14 residues. In nucleotides, the CDR3 is TGTGCCAGCAGCTCCCTTGGGGAGGATCAGCCCCAGCATTTT. Translating gives CASSSLGEDQPQHF.

The rearrangement uses TRBV29-1 and TRBJ1-2, with 9 positions matching TRBD1. Germline V gene lookup returns CDR1 SQVTM and CDR2 ANQGSEA. The CDR3 runs 14 residues. V was clipped by 5 bases and J by 3 bases; unmatched bases: 7. The CDR3 reads CSVQQGAKDYGYTF. DNA of the CDR3: TGCAGCGTTCAACAGGGGGCTAAGGACTATGGCTACACCTTC.

This clonotype has just a few counts. This chain uses TRBV5-1 with TRBJ2-3, with a tentative D call TRBD1 (6 bases). Trimming removed 3 bases at V and 14 bases at J, with 13 bases between. The CDR3 spans 11 residues. CDR1 is SGHRS, CDR2 YFSETQ, per germline. In DNA form, the CDR3 reads TGCGCCAGCAGCTCAGGACAGAGGGGGTATTTT. This codes for CASSSGQRGYF. The full variable domain, its missing parts supplied by reference TRBV5-1 and TRBJ2-3, is KAGVTQTPRYLIKTRGQQVTLSCSPISGHRSVSWYQQTPGQGLQFLFEYFSETQRNKGNFPGRFSGRQFSNSRSEMNVSTLELGDSALYLCASSSGQRGYFGPGTRLTVL.

The table lists this clonotype with many counts. The genes are TRBV6-5 and TRBJ1-2, with a weak D call TRBD1 (6 bases). With 2 bases removed from V and 9 bases from J, the gap between germline ends came to 13 bases. Germline assignment: CDR1 MNHEY and CDR2 SVGAGI. The CDR3 is 13 amino acids. In DNA form, the CDR3 reads TGTGCCAGCAGTTACGACTCAGGGGTTAGCTACACCTTC. The encoded protein is CASSYDSGVSYTF.

The V call is TRBV14, the J call TRBJ2-1; no firm D call. Germline values: CDR1 SGHDN, CDR2 FVKESK. Between the trimmed V and J ends, which lost 4 bases and 0 bases, there was a span of 13 bases. The CDR3 has 16 residues. Written as DNA, the CDR3 is TGTGCCAGCAGCCCACTTGGACCCGCCTCCTACAATGAGCAGTTCTTC. This encodes CASSPLGPASYNEQFF.